This entry lists 4 T cell receptor beta chains sequenced from one sample in a study of CD8+CD57+ T cells in acquired aplastic anemia listed by TCRdb under 2018. The sequencer listed for this sample is Illumina HiSeq 2000. Genomic DNA served as template for TCR beta VDJ combination and CDR3 sequence profiling. The public sequencing data were trimmed at Q25 with fastp and processed into clonotypes with MiXCR by TCRdb, which kept only in-frame beta chains. CDR3 protein sequences are deduplicated, and each keeps its most common genes and DNA. Here the sample has around 180,000 distinct CDR3 sequences; nearly 50% occur a single time. The ten top clones hold roughly 13% of the sample. Patients chosen for sequencing had shown expansion of CD8+CD57+ cells by flow cytometry. The sequenced material came from sorted CD4+, CD8+, or CD8+CD57+ T cells (not recorded which) from PBMCs. These receptors were taken from a human donor with aplastic anemia.

The chain carries TRBV20-1 and TRBJ2-7, with 7 bases fitting TRBD1. The CDR3 has 14 amino acids. With 3 bases clipped from V and 0 bases from J, the junction kept 5 bases outside the gene matches. The germline gives CDR1 DFQATT, CDR2 SNEGSKA (reference sequence). This chain's CDR3 is CSASPDRASYEQYF. The CDR3 coding sequence is TGCAGTGCTAGTCCTGACAGGGCCTCCTACGAGCAGTACTTC.

This clonotype showed up just a few times. This chain joins TRBV2 and TRBJ1-6, with 7 nucleotides matching TRBD1. The CDR3 has 15 amino acids. The germline gives CDR1 SNHLY, CDR2 FYNNEI. The V segment lost 7 bases and the J segment 9 bases; nucleotides outside the gene matches: 12. The CDR3 DNA reads TGTGCCAGCAACGACAGGGAGGGTTACGGTTCACCCCTCCACTTT. It is translated as CASNDREGYGSPLHF.

In this sample, this clonotype turned up a few times. The CDR3 region has the DNA TGTGCCAGCAGTCCTATTTCGGGGGGCAGAGAGACCCAGTACTTC. This encodes CASSPISGGRETQYF. The chain carries TRBV28 and TRBJ2-5; D may be TRBD2 (7 bases). The CDR3 has 15 amino acids. CDR1 and CDR2 (germline): MDHEN, SYDVKM. The V end was cut by 5 bases, the J end by 4 bases, with 17 bases between.

In its sample, this clonotype was seen many times. The chain links TRBV20-1 to TRBJ1-5; the D is unclear. This CDR3 is built from 13 residues. V was trimmed by 3 bases and J by 7 bases, leaving 13 bases between them. Germline V lookup: CDR1 DFQATT, CDR2 SNEGSKA (reference sequence). CDR3 protein: CSASLGKGQPQHF. CDR3 DNA: TGCAGTGCTAGTCTGGGGAAAGGGCAGCCCCAGCATTTT.